Presented here are 28 T cell receptor beta chains from one specimen sequenced in a study of blood T cell repertoires in COVID-19. The repertoire was sequenced with immunoSEQ multiplex PCR; TCRdb's copy has only in-frame clones and lacks some. The data hold about 270,000 clones, with about 87% observed a single time. Sequenced: PBMCs or T cells enriched from blood (not recorded which). Receptors originate from a woman in her thirties or forties with acute COVID-19.

The chain combines TRBV4-3 with TRBJ2-2; weak D call: TRBD2 (5 bases). Germline lookup yields CDR1 LGHNA and CDR2 YSLEER. The CDR3 has 17 amino acids. V was pared by 0 bases and J by 4 bases, with 15 bases between. CDR3 nucleotide sequence: TGCGCCAGCAGCCAAGAGACTACAGTGTATGGCACCGGGGAGCTGTTTTTT. Its protein product is CASSQETTVYGTGELFF.

The chain links TRBV10-2 to TRBJ2-3; TRBD1 matches 10 bases. The germline CDR1 and CDR2 sequences are WSHSY and SAAADI. After removal of 5 bases from V and 4 bases from J, the junction contained 3 bases not matched to a gene. The CDR3 runs 14 residues. The CDR3 DNA reads as TGCGCCAGCAGTCGGGACAGGGGACCAGATACGCAGTATTTT. This translates into CASSRDRGPDTQYF.

J is TRBJ1-1 and V is TRBV7-9, with 7 bases fitting TRBD1. Germline V gene data show CDR1 as SEHNR and CDR2 as FQNEAQ (reference sequence). The CDR3 extends over 15 amino acids. V lost 2 bases to trimming and J lost 1 base; unmatched junction nucleotides: 4. The CDR3 region is CASSLTRDRNTEAFF. DNA of the CDR3: TGTGCCAGCAGCTTAACCCGGGACAGGAACACTGAAGCTTTCTTT.

The V gene is TRBV5-1, the J gene TRBJ2-1; tentatively, D is TRBD2 (6 bases). Per germline, CDR1 SGHRS and CDR2 YFSETQ. The V gene lost 2 bases and the J gene lost 5 bases, with 14 bases spanning the gap. The CDR3 is 15 amino acids. The CDR3 DNA reads TGCGCCAGCAGCTTTCTAGCGTCATCCCACAATGAGCAGTTCTTC. This sequence encodes CASSFLASSHNEQFF. Filled out from reference TRBV5-1 and TRBJ2-1, the complete variable domain reads KAGVTQTPRYLIKTRGQQVTLSCSPISGHRSVSWYQQTPGQGLQFLFEYFSETQRNKGNFPGRFSGRQFSNSRSEMNVSTLELGDSALYLCASSFLASSHNEQFFGPGTRLTVL.

V usage is TRBV29-1 and J usage is TRBJ2-1, with D perhaps matching TRBD2 (6 bases). The CDR3 consists of 18 residues. Germline CDR1 reads SQVTM; CDR2 reads ANQGSEA. The germline V and J ends were trimmed by 6 bases and 5 bases, with 29 bases remaining between them. The CDR3 DNA sequence: TGCAGCGTGGGGCGGGACTCCGCCGGATCTCTCCTACACAATGAGCAGTTCTTC. Translated: CSVGRDSAGSLLHNEQFF.

The chain recombines TRBV30 with TRBJ1-5; D perhaps matches TRBD1 (5 bases). The germline V gene has CDR1 GTSNPN and CDR2 SVGIG (reference sequence). The CDR3 spans 13 residues. V was trimmed by 2 bases and J by 7 bases, leaving 12 bases between them. The CDR3 nucleotides read TGTGCCTGGAGTCAAGGGGCCAGGCAGCCCCAGCATTTT. Encoded protein: CAWSQGARQPQHF.

The chain has TRBV27 and TRBJ1-4; 12 nucleotides agree with TRBD1. The length of the CDR3 is 13 residues. CDR1 and CDR2 from the germline V gene are MNHEY and SMNVEV (reference sequence). V was pared by 9 bases and J by 7 bases, with 3 bases of the junction left unmatched. CDR3 amino acids: CARGTGGGEKLFF. The DNA for the CDR3 is TGTGCCAGGGGGACAGGGGGCGGTGAAAAACTGTTTTTT.

The genes are TRBV11-2 and TRBJ1-6; unclear D gene. This CDR3 has 15 residues. CDR1 and CDR2 from the germline V gene are SGHAT and FQNNGV. Trimming pared 5 bases from V and 4 bases from J, leaving 12 bases between. CDR3 DNA sequence: TGTGCCAGCAGCCAGGAGCGGCGGTATAATTCACCCCTCCACTTT. Residues: CASSQERRYNSPLHF.

The rearrangement uses TRBV10-2 and TRBJ1-5; the D is unclear. The V gene's germline CDR1 is WSHSY and CDR2 SAAADI. Trimming cost V 3 bases and J 5 bases, with 14 bases left between them. This CDR3 has 15 amino acids. Here the CDR3 DNA reads TGCGCCAGCAGTGAACGGGAGATTCCCCATCAGCCCCAGCATTTT. It specifies CASSEREIPHQPQHF.

The chain carries TRBV11-2 and TRBJ1-4; possibly TRBD1 for D (6 bases). V was pared by 3 bases and J by 3 bases, with 14 bases between. This CDR3 has 16 amino acids. Germline V gene data show CDR1 as SGHAT and CDR2 as FQNNGV. The CDR3 region has the DNA TGTGCCAGCAGCTTCGCGTTGGGGGCGCCTAATGAAAAACTGTTTTTT. It is translated as CASSFALGAPNEKLFF.

On this clone: The junction shows a germline mismatch at one end, possibly a read error. The genes are TRBV4-1 and TRBJ2-1, with D perhaps TRBD2 (6 bases). The CDR3 covers 18 residues. CDR1 is MGHRA, CDR2 YSYEKL, per germline. CDR3 DNA sequence: TGCGCCAGCAGCCAAGGAGTAGGGCTAGCGTTAGTCTACGATGAGCAGTTCTTC. Translation: CASSQGVGLALVYDEQFF.

The chain employs TRBV27 and TRBJ1-4, with D uncertain. The CDR3 length is 14 residues. Germline CDR1 and CDR2: MNHEY and SMNVEV (reference sequence). V shed 1 base and J shed 4 bases, with 7 bases lying between them. The CDR3 DNA reads as TGTGCCAGCAGTTTATTTCGGTTTAATGAAAAACTGTTTTTT. This codes for CASSLFRFNEKLFF.

The chain links TRBV24-1 to TRBJ2-1; TRBD2 agrees at 8 bases. V shed 5 bases and J 6 bases; nucleotides not matched to a gene: 8. Germline V gene sequence: CDR1 KGHDR, CDR2 SFDVKD. The CDR3 is 15 amino acids. The CDR3 is CATSVGLAGFNEQFF. The CDR3, as DNA: TGTGCCACCAGTGTAGGGCTAGCGGGCTTCAATGAGCAGTTCTTC.

The genes are TRBV27 and TRBJ1-2; 8 positions match TRBD1. Germline V gives CDR1 MNHEY, CDR2 SMNVEV (reference sequence). V shed 6 bases and J 7 bases; nucleotides not matched to a gene: 10. The CDR3 runs to 14 residues. The CDR3 nucleotides read TGTGCCAGCAGCCCAGACAGGGGTTCTTCTGGCTACACCTTC. It is translated as CASSPDRGSSGYTF.

The chain combines TRBV24-1 with TRBJ2-3; perhaps TRBD1 as D (6 bases). The CDR3 consists of 15 residues. The V and J ends lost 4 bases and 1 base respectively, with 11 bases between them. Germline V lookup: CDR1 KGHDR, CDR2 SFDVKD. The CDR3 spells CATSEPRTGTDTQYF. CDR3 DNA: TGTGCCACCAGTGAACCTAGGACAGGCACAGATACGCAGTATTTT.

J is TRBJ2-3 and V is TRBV28; 7 positions match TRBD1. V shed 4 bases and J 0 bases; nucleotides not matched to a gene: 7. Germline V gives CDR1 MDHEN, CDR2 SYDVKM. The CDR3 length is 16 residues. The CDR3 spells CASSSGTAPSTDTQYF. The CDR3 nucleotides are TGTGCCAGCAGTTCGGGGACAGCTCCTAGCACAGATACGCAGTATTTT.

The V gene is TRBV24-1, the J gene TRBJ2-1, with D perhaps matching TRBD1 (5 bases). Between the trimmed V and J ends, which lost 4 bases and 6 bases, there was a span of 18 bases. The germline gives CDR1 KGHDR, CDR2 SFDVKD. CDR3 length: 16 residues. This CDR3 is CATSDAPGRRGNEQFF. CDR3 sequence (DNA): TGTGCCACCAGTGACGCCCCCGGGCGTAGGGGCAATGAGCAGTTCTTC.

This sequence joins TRBV6-1 and TRBJ2-7; D ambiguous. Germline CDR1 MNHNS, CDR2 SASEGT. Trimming shortened V by 1 base and J by 0 bases, and 7 bases separated the two germline ends. This CDR3 has 14 residues. The CDR3 sequence: CASSEDRSSYEQYF. In nucleotides, the CDR3 is TGTGCCAGCAGTGAAGACAGAAGCTCCTACGAGCAGTACTTC.

The chain couples TRBV7-2 to TRBJ1-5, with D possibly TRBD1 on 6 matching bases. V shed 5 bases and J shed 5 bases, with 10 bases lying between them. Looked up from germline, CDR1 is SGHTA and CDR2 is FQGNSA. This CDR3 is built from 13 residues. CDR3 sequence: CASSPQGDQPQHF. CDR3 DNA sequence: TGTGCCAGCAGCCCACAGGGAGATCAGCCCCAGCATTTT.

This clone was observed a handful of times. DNA for the CDR3: TGTGCCAGCAGCTTACTTCCTGGAAACACCATATATTTT. As protein: CASSLLPGNTIYF. J is TRBJ1-3 and V is TRBV7-2; unclear D gene. Germline values: CDR1 SGHTA, CDR2 FQGNSA. CDR3 length equals 13 residues. Trimming pared 2 bases from V and 2 bases from J, leaving 4 bases between.

The CDR3: CASSGTPLGYNEQFF. The CDR3 region has the DNA TGTGCCAGCAGCGGGACTCCCCTGGGGTACAATGAGCAGTTCTTC. The chain links TRBV7-8 to TRBJ2-1, with a weak D call TRBD2 (6 bases). The CDR3 loop spans 15 amino acids. V gave up 5 bases and J gave up 4 bases, with 15 bases separating them. Germline V gene data show CDR1 as SGHVS and CDR2 as FQNEAQ. Complete variable domain (other parts from reference TRBV7-8 and TRBJ2-1): GAGVSQSPRYKVAKRGQDVALRCDPISGHVSLFWYQQALGQGPEFLTYFQNEAQLDKSGLPSDRFFAERPEGSVSTLKIQRTQQEDSAVYLCASSGTPLGYNEQFFGPGTRLTVL.

V gene TRBV5-6 combines with J gene TRBJ1-1; no clear D gene. The CDR3 extends over 12 amino acids. Per germline, CDR1 SGHDT and CDR2 YYEEEE. Trimming took off 1 base at V and 5 bases at J, with 6 bases between the two ends. CDR3 coding DNA: TGTGCCAGCAGCTTGACAGCTACTGAAGCTTTCTTT. Translated, it gives CASSLTATEAFF.

V gene TRBV15 combines with J gene TRBJ2-5; D unclear. The V and J ends lost 5 bases and 2 bases respectively, with 12 bases between them. The CDR3 spans 14 residues. Germline V gene data show CDR1 as LNHNV and CDR2 as YYDKDF (reference sequence). Written as DNA, the CDR3 is TGTGCCACCAGCGCCCGGAGAGGACAAGAGACCCAGTACTTC. Translated, it gives CATSARRGQETQYF.

The chain uses TRBV10-3 and TRBJ2-1; 10 bases line up with TRBD2. From germline, CDR1 is ENHRY and CDR2 SYGVKD. The CDR3 is 15 residues long. The J segment lost 6 bases and the V segment lost 7 bases, leaving 9 bases of the junction unmatched. This CDR3 is CAIKDLAGESNEQFF. CDR3 nucleotide sequence: TGTGCCATCAAGGACCTAGCGGGAGAGAGCAATGAGCAGTTCTTC.

The rearrangement links TRBV30 to TRBJ2-1; tentative D call: TRBD1 (6 bases). Germline loops: CDR1 GTSNPN, CDR2 SVGIG (reference sequence). The CDR3 has 13 amino acids. V lost 3 bases and J 8 bases, leaving 14 bases between the germline ends. CDR3 DNA sequence: TGTGCCTGGAGGAAACAGGGTTTGGATGAGCAGTTCTTC. This encodes CAWRKQGLDEQFF.

The V and J genes are TRBV7-8 and TRBJ2-7; 7 bases are shared with TRBD2. CDR3 length: 15 residues. Trimming removed 2 bases from V and 2 bases from J; junction bases left unmatched: 6. Germline V lookup: CDR1 SGHVS, CDR2 FQNEAQ. CDR3 DNA: TGTGCCAGCAGCTTAAAAGCGGGATCGACCTACGAGCAGTACGTC. Its translation is CASSLKAGSTYEQYV.

The chain employs TRBV28 and TRBJ1-1, with TRBD1 matching 8 bases. Trimming at V came to 5 bases and at J to 4 bases, leaving 6 bases not matched to a gene. This CDR3 is built from 14 residues. Germline V gives CDR1 MDHEN, CDR2 SYDVKM. This chain's CDR3 is CASSPSDRVTEAFF. The CDR3 nucleotides read TGTGCCAGCAGTCCGTCGGACAGGGTCACTGAAGCTTTCTTT.

V gene TRBV5-4 combines with J gene TRBJ1-3, with D tentatively TRBD1 (5 bases). Per the germline V gene, CDR1 is SGHNT and CDR2 is YYREEE (reference sequence). The CDR3 has 15 residues. Between the trimmed V and J ends, which lost 0 bases and 0 bases, there was a span of 7 bases. The CDR3 region has the DNA TGTGCCAGCAGCTTGGGGGGCGGCTCTGGAAACACCATATATTTT. Translated, it gives CASSLGGGSGNTIYF. Drawing the rest from reference TRBV5-4 and TRBJ1-3, the complete variable domain is ETGVTQSPTHLIKTRGQQVTLRCSSQSGHNTVSWYQQALGQGPQFIFQYYREEENGRGNFPPRFSGLQFPNYSSELNVNALELDDSALYLCASSLGGGSGNTIYFGEGSWLTVV.